This entry concerns a single T cell receptor (beta chain). The germline CDR1 and CDR2 sequences are SGHNT and YENEEA. V dropped 5 bases and J dropped 1; count of bases not matched to a gene: 6. The CDR3 consists of 15 residues. The data originate from a study of graft-versus-host responses after intestinal transplantation. Clones were read by immunoSEQ multiplex PCR, and TCRdb kept only the in-frame ones, dropping some. This repertoire shows roughly 40,000 clones, roughly 89% found once; its top ten account for approximately 2.2%. The chain couples TRBV11-3 to TRBJ2-5; TRBD2 aligns across 8 bases. Source: PBMCs, taken 314 days after intestinal transplant. The TCR originated in a human patient who received an intestinal transplant, so some T cells may come from the graft donor. The CDR3 sequence: CASSTGGSPQETQYF. In DNA, the CDR3 is TGTGCCAGCAGCACGGGGGGGAGCCCCCAAGAGACCCAGTACTTC.